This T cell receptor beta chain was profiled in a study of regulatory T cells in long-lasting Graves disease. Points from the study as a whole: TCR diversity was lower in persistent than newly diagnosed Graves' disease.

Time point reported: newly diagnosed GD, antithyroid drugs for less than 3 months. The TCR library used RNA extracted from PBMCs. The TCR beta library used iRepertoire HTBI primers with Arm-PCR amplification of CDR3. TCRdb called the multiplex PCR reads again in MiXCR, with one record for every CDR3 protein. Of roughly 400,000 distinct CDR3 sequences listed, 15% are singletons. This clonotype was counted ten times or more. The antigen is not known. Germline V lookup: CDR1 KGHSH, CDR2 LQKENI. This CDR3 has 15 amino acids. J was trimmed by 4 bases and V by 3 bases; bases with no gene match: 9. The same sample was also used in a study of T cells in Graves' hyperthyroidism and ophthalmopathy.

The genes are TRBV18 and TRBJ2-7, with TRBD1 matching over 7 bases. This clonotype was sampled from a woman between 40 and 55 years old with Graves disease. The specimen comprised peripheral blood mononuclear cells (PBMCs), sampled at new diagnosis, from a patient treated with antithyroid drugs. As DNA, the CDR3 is TGTGCCAGCTCACCCCGACAGGGCCCTGATTACGAGCAGTACTTC. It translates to CASSPRQGPDYEQYF.